These 18 T cell receptor beta chains were all obtained from the same sample, sequenced in a study of blood T cells in healthy people across ages (dated by TCRdb to between 2014 and 2016). The library was made by 5' RACE. Instrument used: Illumina HiSeq 2500. A second about 7 to 12 cycle PCR used a sample-barcoded 5' primer and a J-beta primer mix. In-frame beta chains were kept once TCRdb had trimmed the public reads at Q25 with fastp and called clones with MiXCR. Rows are combined by CDR3 protein, so each entry shows the most common genes and DNA. This sample holds more than 1,000,000 distinct CDR3 sequences; 20% to 25% were observed only once. The leading ten clones occupy less than 0.85% of the sample. This sample was also put to use in a study of T cells of mothers and their children.

Sequencing was done on a sample of blood. These receptors were collected from a girl aged 2-9 years in good health.

CDR3 nucleotide sequence: TGTGCCAGCAGCTCAGGGGTAGATAGCTATGGCTACACCTTC. Protein sequence: CASSSGVDSYGYTF. The chain combines TRBV7-9 with TRBJ1-2; TRBD1 is a possible D gene (6 bases). This CDR3 has 14 residues. From germline, CDR1 is SEHNR and CDR2 FQNEAQ (reference sequence). The germline V and J ends were trimmed by 4 bases and 4 bases, with 13 bases remaining between them.

The genes are TRBV3-1 and TRBJ2-3; maybe TRBD2 (5 bases). V was pared by 6 bases and J by 3 bases, with 10 bases between. Germline V gene lookup returns CDR1 LGHDT and CDR2 YNNKEL (reference sequence). The CDR3 covers 13 residues. CDR3 nucleotide sequence: TGTGCCAGCAGGCGGGCCGGAACAGATACGCAGTATTTT. Residues: CASRRAGTDTQYF.

The J gene is TRBJ2-5, the V gene TRBV14, with unresolved D. TRBJ2-7 explains the end of the DNA better; the J call may be wrong. There are 11 residues in the CDR3. The germline V gene encodes CDR1 SGHDN and CDR2 FVKESK. In nucleotides, the CDR3 is TGTGCCAGCGGTGACCGCTACGAGCAGTACTTC. Protein product: CASGDRYEQYF.

The V call is TRBV29-1, the J call TRBJ2-3; D uncertain. The V end was cut by 7 bases, the J end by 3 bases, with 17 bases between. This CDR3 contains 14 residues. The germline V gene has CDR1 SQVTM and CDR2 ANQGSEA. The DNA of the CDR3 is TGCAGCGCCGCCCCCTTATTGCAAACAGATACGCAGTATTTT. This encodes CSAAPLLQTDTQYF.

The chain uses TRBV10-3 and TRBJ2-3, with D possibly matching TRBD1 (7 bases). V was trimmed by 8 bases and J by 0 bases, leaving 12 bases between them. This CDR3 spans 14 amino acids. Per the germline V gene, CDR1 is ENHRY and CDR2 is SYGVKD. The CDR3 reads CAICRGESTDTQYF. The CDR3 DNA reads as TGTGCCATCTGCAGGGGGGAAAGCACAGATACGCAGTATTTT.

The chain has TRBV5-4 and TRBJ2-3, with D possibly being TRBD2 (5 bases). The CDR3 has 12 amino acids. The V gene lost 9 bases and the J gene lost 3 bases, with 11 bases spanning the gap. Per the germline V gene, CDR1 is SGHNT and CDR2 is YYREEE (reference sequence). The CDR3 protein is CANNIATDTQYF. For the CDR3, the DNA is TGTGCCAACAACATAGCGACAGATACGCAGTATTTT. The full variable domain, in which reference TRBV5-4 and TRBJ2-3 provide the parts outside the CDR3, is ETGVTQSPTHLIKTRGQQVTLRCSSQSGHNTVSWYQQALGQGPQFIFQYYREEENGRGNFPPRFSGLQFPNYSSELNVNALELDDSALYLCANNIATDTQYFGPGTRLTVL.

The J gene is TRBJ2-7, the V gene TRBV20-1; tentatively, D is TRBD1 (5 bases). The CDR3 covers 13 residues. V lost 6 bases to trimming and J lost 3 bases, with 15 bases between them. Germline V gene sequence: CDR1 DFQATT, CDR2 SNEGSKA (reference sequence). The CDR3 protein is CSAPKDSFYEQYF. Here the CDR3 DNA reads TGCAGTGCGCCGAAAGACAGTTTCTACGAGCAGTACTTC.

The J gene is TRBJ2-1, the V gene TRBV12-5; D uncertain. The CDR3 extends over 13 amino acids. Germline-derived CDR1 and CDR2 are LGHNT and FRNRAP. V was clipped by 1 base and J by 10 bases, with 11 bases between them. Written as DNA, the CDR3 is TGTGCTAGTGGTTTGGGGCAGACCGAAGAGCAGTTCTTC. Encoded protein: CASGLGQTEEQFF.

V gene TRBV15 combines with J gene TRBJ2-5; 9 positions agree with TRBD1. The DNA end is more similar to TRBJ2-7, so the J call may be wrong. Germline lookup yields CDR1 LNHNV and CDR2 YYDKDF (reference sequence). The CDR3 runs 15 residues. CDR3 sequence: CATSRVGQGIGEQYF. The CDR3 bases are TGTGCCACCAGCAGAGTGGGACAGGGAATAGGCGAGCAGTACTTC.

In this sample, this clonotype turned up a few times. The V call is TRBV5-1, the J call TRBJ2-7; 8 bases are a match to TRBD2. The V gene's germline CDR1 is SGHRS and CDR2 YFSETQ. With 4 bases clipped from V and 8 bases from J, the junction kept 8 bases outside the gene matches. The CDR3 spans 13 residues. The CDR3 region is CASSPGGLFKQYF. DNA for the CDR3: TGCGCCAGCAGCCCGGGGGGGTTGTTCAAGCAGTACTTC.

This chain uses TRBV29-1 with TRBJ1-1, with a possible D match to TRBD1 (6 bases). Germline assignment: CDR1 SQVTM and CDR2 ANQGSEA. The CDR3 covers 14 residues. Deletions cut 7 bases from V and 5 bases from J, with 20 bases between. The CDR3 DNA sequence: TGCAGCGCCCCGGGCGGGGGCGGGAGGACTGAAGCTTTCTTT. It translates to CSAPGGGGRTEAFF.

The V gene is TRBV29-1, the J gene TRBJ2-5; D is possibly TRBD2 (6 bases). The J call is doubtful: the DNA matches TRBJ2-1 better. This CDR3 contains 11 residues. Germline CDR1 SQVTM, CDR2 ANQGSEA. CDR3 protein: CSVWDSNEQFF. The CDR3 nucleotides read TGCAGCGTTTGGGACTCGAATGAGCAGTTCTTC.

The CDR3: CASVTAGGGNEQYF. The CDR3 DNA is TGTGCCAGCGTAACAGCGGGAGGGGGAAATGAGCAGTACTTC. V is TRBV2 and J is TRBJ2-7; 10 bases match TRBD2. Germline values: CDR1 SNHLY, CDR2 FYNNEI. The CDR3 runs to 14 residues. V was pared by 8 bases and J by 7 bases, with 11 bases of the junction left unmatched.

V usage is TRBV10-3 and J usage is TRBJ2-7, with 7 nucleotides matching TRBD1. This CDR3 comprises 15 residues. V gave up 8 bases and J gave up 3 bases; unmatched junction bases: 13. Per the germline V gene, CDR1 is ENHRY and CDR2 is SYGVKD. CDR3 sequence (DNA): TGTGCCATCGGAAACCTCCGGGACAGTCTCTACGAGCAGTACTTC. It is translated as CAIGNLRDSLYEQYF.

Concerning this clonotype: Compared with germline, one end of the junction differs, possibly owing to a read error. V is TRBV19 and J is TRBJ1-2; 7 nucleotides line up with TRBD1. This CDR3 has 14 residues. Germline V gene data show CDR1 as LNHDA and CDR2 as SQIVND (reference sequence). Here the CDR3 reads CASSPWDSPHGHTF. CDR3 DNA: TGTGCCAGTAGTCCTTGGGACAGCCCGCATGGCCACACCTTC.

The V call is TRBV12-3 or TRBV12-4, the J call TRBJ1-5; TRBD1 might be the D (6 bases). Deletions cut 3 bases from V and 4 bases from J, with 10 bases between. The CDR3 loop spans 14 amino acids. CDR3 amino acids: CASSLMQGNQPQHF. The DNA of the CDR3 is TGTGCCAGCAGTTTGATGCAGGGGAATCAGCCCCAGCATTTT.

V is TRBV29-1 and J is TRBJ2-3, with 14 positions matching TRBD2. The germline CDR1 and CDR2 sequences are SQVTM and ANQGSEA. V trimming: 7 bases; J trimming: 6 bases; junction bases outside the gene matches: 18. CDR3 length: 18 amino acids. Here the CDR3 reads CSEQGLAGDPIKYDTQYF. The CDR3 DNA is TGCAGCGAGCAGGGACTAGCGGGAGATCCCATTAAGTACGATACGCAGTATTTT.

The chain uses TRBV5-1 and TRBJ2-2; 9 nucleotides match TRBD1. This CDR3 comprises 20 residues. The germline CDR1 and CDR2 sequences are SGHRS and YFSETQ. J lost 2 bases, V lost 4 bases, and 18 bases had no gene match. CDR3 amino acids: CASSTTGTGWRARNTGELFF. The CDR3 DNA follows: TGCGCCAGCAGCACCACCGGGACAGGGTGGAGAGCGCGTAACACCGGGGAGCTGTTTTTT.